This TCR beta chain was identified in a study of somatic mutations in cytotoxic T cells in rheumatoid arthritis. Here immunoSEQ multiplex PCR was the method, and the copy in TCRdb shows in-frame clones only, minus some. In the table there are 2,500 to 3,500 clones, 86% of which are singletons. Source material: CD8+ T cells sorted from blood. The TCR comes from a woman aged 55-70 years with rheumatoid arthritis.

In DNA, the CDR3 is TGTGCCAGCAGCCTGAGCAGGGTTGAGACCCAGTACTTC. Translating it yields CASSLSRVETQYF. The chain employs TRBV6-6 and TRBJ2-5; possibly TRBD1 for D (5 bases). This CDR3 comprises 13 residues. Deletions cut 6 bases from V and 5 bases from J, with 13 bases between. CDR1 and CDR2 from the germline V gene are MNHNY and SVGAGI (reference sequence).